This entry describes one TCR beta chain. In the naive CD8 group, cells lacked CD45RO and were positively selected for CCR7, so terminally differentiated effector memory CD45RA+ cells were left out. Germline assignment: CDR1 MDHEN and CDR2 SYDVKM. The CDR3 covers 16 residues. The junction had 11 bases not matched to a gene; V was cut back by 4 bases and J by 3 bases. Sequencing was performed with immunoSEQ multiplex PCR; in TCRdb, only in-frame clones are kept and a portion is missing. Of millions of clones detected, roughly 91% appear once; the ten largest clones hold around 1.7%. The source of the sample is a study of shared clonotypes between healthy human individuals.

The sample consisted of naive CD8+ T cells from PBMCs. The clonotype originates from a man aged 18 to 29 in good health. Some clones in this sample may be carry-over from other donors' samples. The V gene is TRBV28, the J gene TRBJ1-1; 7 bases match TRBD1. CDR3 sequence reads: CASSSGAGTDYTEAFF. For the CDR3, the DNA is TGTGCCAGCAGTTCTGGGGCCGGGACAGACTACACTGAAGCTTTCTTT. Together with reference TRBV28 and TRBJ1-1, the CDR3 gives the full variable domain: DVKVTQSSRYLVKRTGEKVFLECVQDMDHENMFWYRQDPGLGLRLIYFSYDVKMKEKGDIPEGYSVSREKKERFSLILESASTNQTSMYLCASSSGAGTDYTEAFFGQGTRLTVV.